This T cell receptor beta chain was observed in a study of cytomegalovirus exposure and HLA in healthy donors. Clones were sequenced by immunoSEQ multiplex PCR, and TCRdb holds only the in-frame ones, with some missing. The sample includes 76,000 or so clones, approximately 95% of them seen just once. The germline CDR1 and CDR2 sequences are MDHEN and SYDVKM. Between the trimmed V and J ends, which lost 8 bases and 0 bases, there was a span of 14 bases. The CDR3 has 15 amino acids. The chain couples TRBV28 to TRBJ1-5, with D possibly TRBD1 on 5 matching bases. Sequenced material: PBMCs. The TCR originated in a young woman in good health and CMV-seropositive. CDR3 sequence reads: CASGGRGYSNQPQHF. The DNA of the CDR3 is TGTGCCAGCGGAGGGAGGGGATATAGCAATCAGCCCCAGCATTTT. The full variable domain, completed using reference TRBV28 and TRBJ1-5, is DVKVTQSSRYLVKRTGEKVFLECVQDMDHENMFWYRQDPGLGLRLIYFSYDVKMKEKGDIPEGYSVSREKKERFSLILESASTNQTSMYLCASGGRGYSNQPQHFGDGTRLSIL.